Listed here is a single T cell receptor (beta chain). Its antigen is not known. This specimen belongs to a study of T cell responses to AZD1222 COVID-19 vaccine. Study results and limitations: Clonal diversity was possibly underestimated, and the donors were mostly white British, with more females. Per reports, nearly half of all spike-specific TCRs target regions that are unmutated in variants. Spike-specific TCR breadth and depth were elevated following two AZD1222 doses.

The V and J ends lost 3 bases and 3 bases respectively, with 15 bases between them. CDR3 length equals 16 residues. The germline gives CDR1 LNHNV, CDR2 YYDKDF (reference sequence). Produced via immunoSEQ multiplex PCR; TCRdb's table is partial and in-frame only. Among 120,000 to 150,000 clones listed, roughly nine tenths were seen once. This material consisted of peripheral blood, taken 28 days after the second AZD1222 dose. The rearrangement links TRBV15 to TRBJ2-1, with a weak D call TRBD1 (6 bases). This clonotype originated in an adult who received the AZD1222 COVID-19 vaccine. CDR3 nucleotide sequence: TGTGCCACCAGCAGGACCGGGACAAAGGTCTACAATGAGCAGTTCTTC. This sequence encodes CATSRTGTKVYNEQFF.